Reported below is one TCR beta chain. The antigen is unknown. TCRdb re-called the reads through MiXCR, storing one row per CDR3 protein. The table records approximately 990,000 distinct CDR3 sequences, around 30% of them present only once. Germline values: CDR1 LGHDT, CDR2 YNNKEL (reference sequence). Trimming took off 1 base at V and 2 bases at J, with 10 bases between the two ends. CDR3 length: 15 amino acids. The sample belongs to a study of T cell repertoires in cytomegalovirus infection. Study-level information: TCR beta signatures that were public indicated CMV infection and matching HLA type. Study results and caveats: In two of eight donors, the top clonotype was HLA-C-restricted CMV-specific.

The chain employs TRBV3-1 and TRBJ2-3, with D tentatively TRBD2 (6 bases). The sequence was obtained from a human donor in good health (CMV status not recorded). Some clones in this sample may be carry-over from other donors' samples. Sequenced material: cultured CD8+ T cells from PBMCs, taken from culture after CMV antigen stimulation. CDR3 in DNA: TGTGCCAGCAGCCAAGTCCGGGGGACCACAGATACGCAGTATTTT. This gives the protein CASSQVRGTTDTQYF.